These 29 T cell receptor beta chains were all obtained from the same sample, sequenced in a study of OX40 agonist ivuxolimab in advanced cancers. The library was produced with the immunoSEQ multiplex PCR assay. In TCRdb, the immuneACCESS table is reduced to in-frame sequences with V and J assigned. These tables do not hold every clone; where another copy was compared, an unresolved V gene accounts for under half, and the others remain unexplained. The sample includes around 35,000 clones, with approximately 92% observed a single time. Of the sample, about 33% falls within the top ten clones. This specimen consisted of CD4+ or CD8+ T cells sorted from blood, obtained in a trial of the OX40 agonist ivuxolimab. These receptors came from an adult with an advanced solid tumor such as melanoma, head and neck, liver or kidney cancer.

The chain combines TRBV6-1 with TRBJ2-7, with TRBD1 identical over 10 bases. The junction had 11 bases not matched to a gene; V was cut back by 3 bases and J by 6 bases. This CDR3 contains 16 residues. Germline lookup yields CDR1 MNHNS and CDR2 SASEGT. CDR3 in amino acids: CASSEETGGASSEQYF. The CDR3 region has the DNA TGTGCCAGCAGTGAGGAGACAGGGGGCGCGTCTAGCGAGCAGTACTTC.

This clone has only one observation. DNA of the CDR3: TGTGCCAGCAGCTTAATGGCGTCGGAGACCCAGTACTTC. Translation gives CASSLMASETQYF. The genes are TRBV7-9 and TRBJ2-5; D is ambiguous. CDR3 length: 13 amino acids. The V end lost 2 bases, the J end lost 5 bases, and 9 bases lay between the germline ends. The germline V gene has CDR1 SEHNR and CDR2 FQNEAQ (reference sequence).

The CDR3 loop reads CASSLAGGTYEQYF. In DNA, the CDR3 is TGCGCCAGCAGCTTGGCGGGCGGAACCTACGAGCAGTACTTC. The V call is TRBV5-1, the J call TRBJ2-7; D is uncertain. The CDR3 has 14 residues. CDR1 SGHRS and CDR2 YFSETQ come from the germline V gene. V lost 0 bases and J 2 bases, leaving 9 bases between the germline ends.

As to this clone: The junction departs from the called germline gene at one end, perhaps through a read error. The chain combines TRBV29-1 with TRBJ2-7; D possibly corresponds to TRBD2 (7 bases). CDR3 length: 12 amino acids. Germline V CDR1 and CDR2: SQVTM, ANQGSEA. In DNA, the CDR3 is TGCAGCGTAGAGGGGGGGGCCTACGGGCAGTACTTC. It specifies CSVEGGAYGQYF.

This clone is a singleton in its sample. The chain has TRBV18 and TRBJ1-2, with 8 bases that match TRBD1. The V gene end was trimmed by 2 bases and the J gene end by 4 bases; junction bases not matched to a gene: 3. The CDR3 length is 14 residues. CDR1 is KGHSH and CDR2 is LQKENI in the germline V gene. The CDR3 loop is CASSPDRGVYGYTF. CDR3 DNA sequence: TGTGCCAGCTCACCAGACAGGGGAGTCTATGGCTACACCTTC.

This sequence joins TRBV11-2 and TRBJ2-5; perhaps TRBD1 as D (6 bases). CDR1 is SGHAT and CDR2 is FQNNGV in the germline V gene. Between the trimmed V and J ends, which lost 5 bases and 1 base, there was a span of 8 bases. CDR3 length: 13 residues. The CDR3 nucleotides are TGTGCCAGCAGCCGACAGGTCCAAGAGACCCAGTACTTC. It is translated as CASSRQVQETQYF.

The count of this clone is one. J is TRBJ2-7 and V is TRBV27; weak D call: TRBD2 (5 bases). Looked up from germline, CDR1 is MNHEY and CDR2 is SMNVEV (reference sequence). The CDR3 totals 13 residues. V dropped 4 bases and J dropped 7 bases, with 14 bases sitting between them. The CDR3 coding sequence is TGTGCCAGCAGTTCCACTGTTGCGGGTGAGCAGTACTTC. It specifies CASSSTVAGEQYF.

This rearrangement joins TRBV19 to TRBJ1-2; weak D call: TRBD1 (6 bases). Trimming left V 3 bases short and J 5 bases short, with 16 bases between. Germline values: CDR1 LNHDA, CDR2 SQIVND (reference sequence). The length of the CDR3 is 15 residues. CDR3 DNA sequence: TGTGCCAGTAGTATTTGGGAACAGGGTACTTATGGCTACACCTTC. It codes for CASSIWEQGTYGYTF.

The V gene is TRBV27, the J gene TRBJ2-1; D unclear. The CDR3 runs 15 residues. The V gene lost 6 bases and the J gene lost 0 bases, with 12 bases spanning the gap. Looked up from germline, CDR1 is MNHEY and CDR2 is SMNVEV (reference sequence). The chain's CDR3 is CASSWDFSSYNEQFF. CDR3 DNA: TGTGCCAGCAGCTGGGATTTCTCCTCCTACAATGAGCAGTTCTTC.

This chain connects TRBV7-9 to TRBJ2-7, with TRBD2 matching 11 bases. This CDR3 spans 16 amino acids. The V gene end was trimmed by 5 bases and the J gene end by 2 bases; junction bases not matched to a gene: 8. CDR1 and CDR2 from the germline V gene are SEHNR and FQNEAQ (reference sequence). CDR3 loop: CASSRGGLAVAYEQYF. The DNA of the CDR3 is TGTGCCAGCAGCAGAGGGGGACTAGCGGTGGCCTACGAGCAGTACTTC.

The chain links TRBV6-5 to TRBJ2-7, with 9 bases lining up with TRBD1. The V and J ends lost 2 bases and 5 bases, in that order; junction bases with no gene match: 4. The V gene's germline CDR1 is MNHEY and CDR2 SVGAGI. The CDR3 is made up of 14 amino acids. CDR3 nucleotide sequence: TGTGCCAGCAGTTACAACGGACAGGGGAACGAGCAGTACTTC. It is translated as CASSYNGQGNEQYF.

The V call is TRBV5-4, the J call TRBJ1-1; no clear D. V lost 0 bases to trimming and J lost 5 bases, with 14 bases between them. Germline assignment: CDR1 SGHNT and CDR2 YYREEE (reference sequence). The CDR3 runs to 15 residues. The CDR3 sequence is CASSLDEWLGTEAFF. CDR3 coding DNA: TGTGCCAGCAGCTTGGATGAGTGGTTGGGGACTGAAGCTTTCTTT.

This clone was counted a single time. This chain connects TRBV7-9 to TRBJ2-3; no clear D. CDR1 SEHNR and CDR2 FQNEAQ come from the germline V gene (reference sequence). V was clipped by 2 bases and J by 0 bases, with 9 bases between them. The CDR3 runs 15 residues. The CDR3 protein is CASSLMVGSTDTQYF. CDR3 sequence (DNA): TGTGCCAGCAGCTTAATGGTAGGGAGCACAGATACGCAGTATTTT.

The CDR3 DNA sequence: TGTGCCAGCAGCGCGGGGGGACAGGGGGCTGAAGCTTTCTTT. It encodes CASSAGGQGAEAFF. The rearrangement links TRBV9 to TRBJ1-1, with 11 bases that match TRBD1. Germline V lookup: CDR1 SGDLS, CDR2 YYNGEE. This CDR3 region has 14 residues. Losses at the gene ends were 3 bases for V and 6 bases for J; bases not matched to a gene: 4.

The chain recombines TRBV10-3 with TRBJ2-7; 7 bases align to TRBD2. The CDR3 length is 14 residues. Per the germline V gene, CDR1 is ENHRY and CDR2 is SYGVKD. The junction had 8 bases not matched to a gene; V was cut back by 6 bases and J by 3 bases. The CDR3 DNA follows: TGTGCCATCAGCCATACTAGCGCACTCTACGAGCAGTACTTC. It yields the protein CAISHTSALYEQYF.

The DNA of the CDR3 is TGCGCCAGCAGCCCACGGCGACAGGGCCAAGAGACCCAGTACTTC. Amino acid sequence: CASSPRRQGQETQYF. This chain connects TRBV5-1 to TRBJ2-5; 7 bases agree with TRBD1. J was trimmed by 1 base and V by 4 bases; bases with no gene match: 7. This CDR3 is 15 amino acids long. CDR1 and CDR2 from the germline V gene are SGHRS and YFSETQ.

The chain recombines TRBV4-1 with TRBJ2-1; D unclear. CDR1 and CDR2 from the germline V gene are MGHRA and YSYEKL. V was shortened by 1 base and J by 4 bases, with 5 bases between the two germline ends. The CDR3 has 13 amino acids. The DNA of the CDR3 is TGCGCCAGCAGCCAAGGACTTTACAATGAGCAGTTCTTC. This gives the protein CASSQGLYNEQFF.

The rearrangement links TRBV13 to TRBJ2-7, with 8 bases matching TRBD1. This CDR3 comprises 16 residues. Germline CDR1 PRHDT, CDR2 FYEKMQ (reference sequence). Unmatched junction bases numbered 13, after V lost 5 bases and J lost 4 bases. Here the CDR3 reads CASSMGLRDRSYEQYF. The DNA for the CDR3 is TGTGCCAGCAGCATGGGGCTCCGGGACAGGAGTTACGAGCAGTACTTC.

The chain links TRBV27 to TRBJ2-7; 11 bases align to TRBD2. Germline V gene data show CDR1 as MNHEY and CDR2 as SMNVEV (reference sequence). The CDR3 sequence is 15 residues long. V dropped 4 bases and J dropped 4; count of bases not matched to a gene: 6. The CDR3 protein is CASSSLTSGVYEQYF. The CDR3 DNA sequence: TGTGCCAGCAGTTCCCTGACTAGCGGGGTGTACGAGCAGTACTTC.

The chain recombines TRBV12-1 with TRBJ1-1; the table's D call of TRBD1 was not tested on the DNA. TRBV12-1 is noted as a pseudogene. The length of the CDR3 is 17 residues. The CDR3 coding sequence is TGTGCCAGCAGCTTTGGGACAGGGGTCGGAAAGAACACTGAAGCTTTCTTT. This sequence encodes CASSFGTGVGKNTEAFF.

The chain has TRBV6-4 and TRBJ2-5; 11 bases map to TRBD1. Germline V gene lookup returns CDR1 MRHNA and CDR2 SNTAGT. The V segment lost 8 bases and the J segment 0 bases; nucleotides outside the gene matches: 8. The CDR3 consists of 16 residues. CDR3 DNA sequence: TGTGCCAGCGGGGACAGGGGGGCGGTGTACCAAGAGACCCAGTACTTC. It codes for CASGDRGAVYQETQYF.

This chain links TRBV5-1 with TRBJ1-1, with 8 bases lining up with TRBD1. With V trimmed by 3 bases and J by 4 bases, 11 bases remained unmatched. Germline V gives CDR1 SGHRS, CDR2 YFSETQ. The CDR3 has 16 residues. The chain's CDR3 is CASSYTGTGPGTEAFF. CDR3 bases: TGCGCCAGCAGCTACACCGGGACAGGTCCAGGCACTGAAGCTTTCTTT.

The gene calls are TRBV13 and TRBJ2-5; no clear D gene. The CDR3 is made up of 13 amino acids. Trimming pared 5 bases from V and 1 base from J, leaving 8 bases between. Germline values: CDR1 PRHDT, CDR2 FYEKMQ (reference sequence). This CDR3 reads CASSREPQETQYF. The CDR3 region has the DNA TGTGCCAGCAGCCGCGAGCCCCAAGAGACCCAGTACTTC.

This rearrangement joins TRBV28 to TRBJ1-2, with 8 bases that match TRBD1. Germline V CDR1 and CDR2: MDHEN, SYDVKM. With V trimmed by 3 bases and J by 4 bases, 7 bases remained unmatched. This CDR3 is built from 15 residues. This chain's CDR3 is CASSFLRGRFYGYTF. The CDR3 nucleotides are TGTGCCAGCAGTTTTCTCAGGGGGCGATTCTATGGCTACACCTTC.

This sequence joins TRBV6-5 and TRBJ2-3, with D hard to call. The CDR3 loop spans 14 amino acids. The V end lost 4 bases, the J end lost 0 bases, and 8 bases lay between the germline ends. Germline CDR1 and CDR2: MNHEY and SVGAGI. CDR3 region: CASSFETSTDTQYF. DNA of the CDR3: TGTGCCAGCAGTTTCGAGACTAGCACAGATACGCAGTATTTT.

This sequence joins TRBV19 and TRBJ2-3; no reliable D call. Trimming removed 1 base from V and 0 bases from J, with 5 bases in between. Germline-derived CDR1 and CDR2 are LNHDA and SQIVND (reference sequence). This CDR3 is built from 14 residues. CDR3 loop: CASSIGTSTDTQYF. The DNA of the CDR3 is TGTGCCAGTAGTATAGGAACTAGCACAGATACGCAGTATTTT.

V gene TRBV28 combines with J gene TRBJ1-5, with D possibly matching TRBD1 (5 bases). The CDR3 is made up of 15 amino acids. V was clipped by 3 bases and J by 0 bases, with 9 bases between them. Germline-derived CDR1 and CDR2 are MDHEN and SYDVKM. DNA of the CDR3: TGTGCCAGCAGTTTTGTAGGGGTTAGCAATCAGCCCCAGCATTTT. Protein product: CASSFVGVSNQPQHF. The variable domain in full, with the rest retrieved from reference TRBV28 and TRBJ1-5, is DVKVTQSSRYLVKRTGEKVFLECVQDMDHENMFWYRQDPGLGLRLIYFSYDVKMKEKGDIPEGYSVSREKKERFSLILESASTNQTSMYLCASSFVGVSNQPQHFGDGTRLSIL.

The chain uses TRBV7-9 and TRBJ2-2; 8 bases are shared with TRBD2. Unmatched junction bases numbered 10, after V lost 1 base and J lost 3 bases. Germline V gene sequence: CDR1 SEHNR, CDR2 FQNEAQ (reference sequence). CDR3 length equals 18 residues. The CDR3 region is CASSLGSTGLADTGELFF. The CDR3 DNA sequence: TGTGCCAGCAGCTTAGGTAGCACCGGACTAGCAGACACCGGGGAGCTGTTTTTT.

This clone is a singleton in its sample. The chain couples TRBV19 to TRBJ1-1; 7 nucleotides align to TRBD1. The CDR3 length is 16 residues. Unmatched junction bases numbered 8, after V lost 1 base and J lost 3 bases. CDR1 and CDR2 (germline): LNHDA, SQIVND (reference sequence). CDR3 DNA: TGTGCCAGTAGTATAGCCCAACAGGGGATGTACACTGAAGCTTTCTTT. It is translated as CASSIAQQGMYTEAFF.